These 13 T cell receptor beta chains came from one sample sequenced in a study of shared clonotypes between healthy human individuals. Data came from immunoSEQ multiplex PCR; TCRdb stores just in-frame clones and leaves some out. This table holds 520,000 or so clones, approximately 85% found once. Sample: PBMCs. Receptors were obtained from a woman in her thirties or forties in good health. Some clones in this sample may be carry-over from other donors' samples.

V is TRBV29-1 and J is TRBJ2-1; 8 bases agree with TRBD2. The germline V gene has CDR1 SQVTM and CDR2 ANQGSEA. With 2 bases clipped from V and 4 bases from J, the junction kept 10 bases outside the gene matches. CDR3 length equals 16 residues. DNA of the CDR3: TGCAGCGTTGAACGGGGAGAAGCGGGAGAGTACAATGAGCAGTTCTTC. Translation: CSVERGEAGEYNEQFF.

In regard to this clone: At one end the junction does not follow the germline gene, possibly because of a read error. V gene TRBV6-1 combines with J gene TRBJ2-1, with a weak D call TRBD1 (5 bases). The CDR3 length is 13 residues. The germline CDR1 and CDR2 sequences are MNHNS and SASEGT. The CDR3 loop is CASREDRYNEQFF. DNA of the CDR3: TGTGCCAGCAGAGAAGACAGATACAATGAGCAGTTCTTC.

The chain links TRBV5-6 to TRBJ1-4, with TRBD1 matching over 7 bases. The V gene end was trimmed by 1 base and the J gene end by 3 bases; junction bases not matched to a gene: 0. In germline, CDR1 is SGHDT, CDR2 YYEEEE. The CDR3 length is 14 residues. CDR3 amino acids: CASSLTGANEKLFF. As DNA, the CDR3 is TGTGCCAGCAGCTTGACAGGGGCTAATGAAAAACTGTTTTTT.

This clone was detected a few times. The J gene is TRBJ1-2, the V gene TRBV5-5, with D maybe TRBD1 (6 bases). CDR3 size: 15 residues. CDR1 and CDR2 from the germline V gene are SGHKS and YYEKEE (reference sequence). The germline V and J ends were trimmed by 0 bases and 8 bases, with 17 bases remaining between them. Here the CDR3 DNA reads TGTGCCAGCAGCTTGGCCGTAGCAGGGGTAGCGGGCTACACCTTC. Translating it yields CASSLAVAGVAGYTF.

CDR3 amino acids: CASGETASGANVLTF. The DNA for the CDR3 is TGTGCCAGTGGCGAGACAGCGTCTGGGGCCAACGTCCTGACTTTC. The chain employs TRBV2 and TRBJ2-6, with D perhaps matching TRBD1 (5 bases). Germline CDR1 and CDR2: SNHLY and FYNNEI. The CDR3 extends over 15 amino acids. Trimming pared 9 bases from V and 1 base from J, leaving 13 bases between.

The J gene is TRBJ2-1, the V gene TRBV27; TRBD2 agrees at 9 bases. In germline, CDR1 is MNHEY, CDR2 SMNVEV (reference sequence). The CDR3 contains 16 residues. Germline trimming cut 1 base from V and 4 bases from J; bases unmatched to any gene: 5. CDR3: CASSLFGGRAYNEQFF. DNA of the CDR3: TGTGCCAGCAGTTTATTCGGCGGGAGGGCATACAATGAGCAGTTCTTC.

The count of this clone is one. V usage is TRBV6-1 and J usage is TRBJ1-1; 8 bases align to TRBD1. Germline loops: CDR1 MNHNS, CDR2 SASEGT. This CDR3 contains 15 residues. V was clipped by 3 bases and J by 3 bases; unmatched bases: 6. In nucleotides, the CDR3 is TGTGCCAGCAGTGACCAGGGGGCATCATACACTGAAGCTTTCTTT. Translating gives CASSDQGASYTEAFF.

V gene TRBV4-1 combines with J gene TRBJ2-7; 12 bases are a match to TRBD2. The CDR3 spans 16 residues. Unmatched junction bases numbered 8, after V lost 1 base and J lost 7 bases. CDR1 is MGHRA and CDR2 is YSYEKL in the germline V gene. CDR3: CASSQGRLAGADEQYF. The CDR3 coding sequence is TGCGCCAGCAGCCAAGGCAGACTAGCGGGAGCGGATGAGCAGTACTTC.

The chain uses TRBV5-4 and TRBJ2-7; 8 positions agree with TRBD1. Trimming cost V 4 bases and J 6 bases; bases outside gene matches: 3. The germline gives CDR1 SGHNT, CDR2 YYREEE (reference sequence). CDR3 length: 12 amino acids. CDR3 bases: TGTGCCAGCAGCCGTACAGGGGGCGAGCAGTACTTC. It encodes CASSRTGGEQYF.

This sequence joins TRBV6-1 and TRBJ1-2; D gene unclear. V was cut by 2 bases and J by 4 bases, with 17 bases left in between. The CDR3 extends over 16 amino acids. From germline, CDR1 is MNHNS and CDR2 SASEGT. CDR3 sequence (DNA): TGTGCCAGCAGTGAACGTGGGTACAGCTTCATCTATGGCTACACCTTC. It translates to CASSERGYSFIYGYTF.

The table lists this clone with a count of one. This sequence joins TRBV11-2 and TRBJ2-2; perhaps D is TRBD1 or TRBD2 (5 bases each). The V and J ends lost 2 bases and 4 bases respectively, with 14 bases between them. This CDR3 comprises 16 residues. Germline V gene lookup returns CDR1 SGHAT and CDR2 FQNNGV. The DNA of the CDR3 is TGTGCCAGCAGCTTATTTTGGGGTGGGGGCACCGGGGAGCTGTTTTTT. Its translation is CASSLFWGGGTGELFF.

The chain recombines TRBV11-1 with TRBJ2-2; the match to TRBD2 covers 11 bases. Germline CDR1 reads SGHAT; CDR2 reads FQDESV (reference sequence). This CDR3 comprises 16 residues. The J segment lost 5 bases and the V segment lost 3 bases, leaving 5 bases of the junction unmatched. In DNA, the CDR3 is TGTGCCAGCAGCTTGTCCGGGACTAGCGGTACCGGGGAGCTGTTTTTT. Translating gives CASSLSGTSGTGELFF.

The V and J genes are TRBV18 and TRBJ2-1, with 12 bases lining up with TRBD2. The V segment lost 3 bases and the J segment 7 bases; nucleotides outside the gene matches: 10. From germline, CDR1 is KGHSH and CDR2 LQKENI. There are 17 residues in the CDR3. The CDR3 region is CASSPQLAGGGENEQFF. The CDR3 nucleotides read TGTGCCAGCTCACCGCAACTAGCGGGAGGTGGGGAGAATGAGCAGTTCTTC.